This T cell receptor beta chain was identified during a study of radiotherapy plus CTLA-4 blockade in lung cancer. Turning to the study itself: Objective responses were recorded in around 18% of patients, with disease control recorded in approximately 34%.

The method was immunoSEQ multiplex PCR; TCRdb's version includes in-frame clones alone and lacks a portion of them. The sample includes some 12,000 clones, about 86% of them seen just once. The germline CDR1 and CDR2 sequences are MNHNS and SASEGT. This CDR3 region has 14 residues. Deletions cut 3 bases from V and 4 bases from J, with 12 bases between. Those with chemo-refractory metastatic non-small-cell lung cancer were treated with focal radiation combined with CTLA-4 blockade using ipilimumab. Study-level findings and limits: Dynamics of early blood T cell clones, together with interferon-beta, were reportedly the best predictors of response. Blood saw expansion of tumor-derived TCR clones after radiotherapy plus ipilimumab.

As to this clone: The antigen is unknown.

This clonotype was sampled from a human donor with non-small cell lung cancer that progressed on radiotherapy plus ipilimumab. The input for sequencing was peripheral blood, taken from a patient treated with radiotherapy plus ipilimumab. This chain uses TRBV6-1 with TRBJ2-5; D possibly corresponds to TRBD2 (7 bases). The CDR3 sequence is CASSDGAGAETQYF. The CDR3 nucleotides are TGTGCCAGCAGTGATGGGGCGGGGGCAGAGACCCAGTACTTC.